What follows describes a single TCR beta chain. Participants were placed into cohorts based on the clinical history they reported. The source of the sample is a study of blood T cell repertoires in COVID-19. At the level of the study: PBMCs, B-cell-depleted T cells, or T cells provided the cDNA or gDNA that made up the material.

Libraries were prepared by immunoSEQ multiplex PCR; TCRdb keeps only in-frame clonotypes and omits some of them. The sample has 150,000 to 200,000 clones, 75% to 85% seen once. Germline V gene sequence: CDR1 KGHSH, CDR2 LQKENI. V was pared by 3 bases and J by 5 bases, with 9 bases of the junction left unmatched. The CDR3 is 15 residues long. This sequence joins TRBV18 and TRBJ1-1; 7 bases are a match to TRBD1. Sequencing was carried out using PBMCs or T cells enriched from blood (not recorded which). The sequence was obtained from a woman in her forties or fifties with acute COVID-19. The CDR3, as DNA: TGTGCCAGCTCACCGGAACAGGGGTTGGGGACTGAAGCTTTCTTT. Protein: CASSPEQGLGTEAFF.